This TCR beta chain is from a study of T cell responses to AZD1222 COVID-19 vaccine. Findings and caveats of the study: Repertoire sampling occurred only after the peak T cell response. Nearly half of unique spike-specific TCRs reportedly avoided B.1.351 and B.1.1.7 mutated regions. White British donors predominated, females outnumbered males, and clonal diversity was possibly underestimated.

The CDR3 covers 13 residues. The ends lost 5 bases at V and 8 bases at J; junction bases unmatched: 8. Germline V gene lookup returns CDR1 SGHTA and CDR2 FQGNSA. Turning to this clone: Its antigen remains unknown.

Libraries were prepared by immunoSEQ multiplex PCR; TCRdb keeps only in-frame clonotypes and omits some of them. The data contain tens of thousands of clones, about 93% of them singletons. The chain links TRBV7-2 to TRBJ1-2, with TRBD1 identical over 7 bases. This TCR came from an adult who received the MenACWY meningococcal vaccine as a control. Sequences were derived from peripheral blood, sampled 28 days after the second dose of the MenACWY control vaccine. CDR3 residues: CASSTPRGPGYTF. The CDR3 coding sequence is TGTGCCAGCAGCACCCCGAGGGGGCCCGGCTACACCTTC.